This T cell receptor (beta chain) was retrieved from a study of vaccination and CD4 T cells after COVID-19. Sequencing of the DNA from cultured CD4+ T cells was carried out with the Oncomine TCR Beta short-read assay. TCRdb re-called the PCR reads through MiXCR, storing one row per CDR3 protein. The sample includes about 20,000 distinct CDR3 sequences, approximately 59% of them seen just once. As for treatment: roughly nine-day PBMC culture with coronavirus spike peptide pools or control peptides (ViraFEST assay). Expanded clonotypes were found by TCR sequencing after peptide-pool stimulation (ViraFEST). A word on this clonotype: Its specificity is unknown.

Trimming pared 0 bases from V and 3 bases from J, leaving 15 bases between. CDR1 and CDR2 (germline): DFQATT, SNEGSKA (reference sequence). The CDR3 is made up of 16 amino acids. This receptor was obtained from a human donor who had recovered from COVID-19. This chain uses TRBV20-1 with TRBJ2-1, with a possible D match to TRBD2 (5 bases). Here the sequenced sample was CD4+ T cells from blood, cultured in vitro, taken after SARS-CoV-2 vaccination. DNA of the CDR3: TGCAGTGCTAGAGAACCATCTAGCACGGGCTACAATGAGCAGTTCTTC. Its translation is CSAREPSSTGYNEQFF.